These 18 T cell receptor beta chains originate from one sample sequenced in a study of T cells in localized non-small cell lung cancer. Repertoires were generated with immunoSEQ multiplex PCR, while TCRdb's copy carries only in-frame clones and drops some. The sample has under 20,000 clones, about 89% seen once; the top ten hold over 25%. The specimen comprised peripheral blood, sampled before any cancer treatment. The receptors shown here come from a female donor of 60 years or more with stage III squamous cell lung carcinoma.

This CDR3 is CASSVQLAGGNEQFF. The CDR3 nucleotides are TGTGCCAGCAGCGTCCAACTAGCGGGAGGCAATGAGCAGTTCTTC. The chain joins TRBV5-4 to TRBJ2-1; 12 bases are a match to TRBD2. Germline lookup yields CDR1 SGHNT and CDR2 YYREEE (reference sequence). CDR3 size: 15 residues. V gave up 4 bases and J gave up 6 bases; unmatched junction bases: 5.

This clone was found once. The rearrangement joins TRBV28 to TRBJ1-6; D perhaps matches TRBD1 (5 bases). CDR1 MDHEN and CDR2 SYDVKM come from the germline V gene. This CDR3 is 17 amino acids long. Trimming shortened V by 8 bases and J by 0 bases, and 17 bases separated the two germline ends. The CDR3 here is CASYSLRESSYNSPLHF. Written as DNA, the CDR3 is TGTGCCAGCTATTCACTCAGGGAGAGCTCCTATAATTCACCCCTCCACTTT.

V and J are TRBV4-2 and TRBJ2-7; D not resolved. The germline V gene encodes CDR1 LGHNA and CDR2 YNFKEQ. The germline V and J ends were trimmed by 5 bases and 4 bases, with 6 bases remaining between them. CDR3 length: 11 residues. In DNA form, the CDR3 reads TGTGCCAGCAGCTTGGGGTACGAGCAGTACTTC. Translation: CASSLGYEQYF.

The J gene is TRBJ2-5, the V gene TRBV7-9; a possible D gene is TRBD2 (7 bases). V was shortened by 2 bases and J by 4 bases, with 17 bases between the two germline ends. The CDR3 extends over 16 amino acids. Germline V lookup: CDR1 SEHNR, CDR2 FQNEAQ (reference sequence). CDR3 in amino acids: CASSLLGGGAAETQYF. CDR3 DNA: TGTGCCAGCAGCTTACTGGGTGGGGGGGCGGCAGAGACCCAGTACTTC.

There are a few counts of this clone. This chain joins TRBV15 and TRBJ1-1; a possible D gene is TRBD1 (5 bases). Germline-derived CDR1 and CDR2 are LNHNV and YYDKDF (reference sequence). The CDR3 runs 14 residues. Trimming pared 0 bases from V and 11 bases from J, leaving 16 bases between. The CDR3 nucleotides are TGTGCCACCAGCAGAGATCGGGGGGAGTCGTGGGCTTTCTTT. It specifies CATSRDRGESWAFF.

This chain connects TRBV5-1 to TRBJ2-7; a weak D match, TRBD1 (6 bases). CDR1 and CDR2 (germline): SGHRS, YFSETQ. Trimming stripped 2 bases from V and 4 bases from J, with 10 bases between. There are 13 residues in the CDR3. The CDR3 is CASSFSQGYEQYF. The DNA for the CDR3 is TGCGCCAGCAGCTTCTCACAGGGTTACGAGCAGTACTTC.

V usage is TRBV28 and J usage is TRBJ1-2; the D is unclear. Germline lookup yields CDR1 MDHEN and CDR2 SYDVKM. The CDR3 is made up of 14 amino acids. Trimming cost V 3 bases and J 5 bases, with 13 bases left between them. This CDR3 reads CASSFRLVTYGYTF. The CDR3 DNA is TGTGCCAGCAGTTTCAGGTTGGTCACATATGGCTACACCTTC.

The genes are TRBV5-5 and TRBJ2-3; 10 bases are shared with TRBD2. The CDR3 length is 17 residues. V lost 1 base, J lost 3 bases, and 8 bases stayed unmatched. The germline V gene encodes CDR1 SGHKS and CDR2 YYEKEE (reference sequence). The CDR3 spells CASSLMLAGVRTDTQYF. The CDR3 nucleotides read TGTGCCAGCAGCTTGATGCTAGCGGGAGTAAGAACAGATACGCAGTATTTT. The full variable domain, in which reference TRBV5-5 and TRBJ2-3 provide the parts outside the CDR3, is DAGVTQSPTHLIKTRGQQVTLRCSPISGHKSVSWYQQVLGQGPQFIFQYYEKEERGRGNFPDRFSARQFPNYSSELNVNALLLGDSALYLCASSLMLAGVRTDTQYFGPGTRLTVL.

The CDR3 region is CASSRGSSNQPQHF. CDR3 bases: TGTGCCAGCAGCCGCGGATCGAGCAATCAGCCCCAGCATTTT. This sequence joins TRBV7-9 and TRBJ1-5; D call uncertain. Germline V CDR1 and CDR2: SEHNR, FQNEAQ (reference sequence). This CDR3 is built from 14 residues. Trimming removed 5 bases at V and 1 base at J, with 9 bases between.

In its sample, this clone was seen once. The rearrangement links TRBV5-4 to TRBJ1-1, with D hard to call. CDR1 is SGHNT and CDR2 is YYREEE in the germline V gene (reference sequence). The CDR3 has 13 residues. Between the trimmed V and J ends, which lost 1 base and 1 base, there was a span of 5 bases. CDR3 nucleotide sequence: TGTGCCAGCAGCTTGCAAGCGAACACTGAAGCTTTCTTT. Protein sequence: CASSLQANTEAFF.

The rearrangement joins TRBV28 to TRBJ2-2, with a weak D call TRBD2 (6 bases). The V end was cut by 6 bases, the J end by 0 bases, with 17 bases between. CDR3 length equals 17 residues. The germline V gene has CDR1 MDHEN and CDR2 SYDVKM. The CDR3 DNA follows: TGTGCCAGCAGCGGAGGGCCGGGCAGGTCGAACACCGGGGAGCTGTTTTTT. Its protein product is CASSGGPGRSNTGELFF.

This chain uses TRBV30 with TRBJ2-2; 7 nucleotides align to TRBD2. The CDR3 consists of 15 residues. Per germline, CDR1 GTSNPN and CDR2 SVGIG (reference sequence). With V trimmed by 3 bases and J by 1 base, 5 bases remained unmatched. CDR3 sequence (DNA): TGTGCCTGGAGGCCGGCGGGGGTGAACACCGGGGAGCTGTTTTTT. Its protein product is CAWRPAGVNTGELFF.

This sequence joins TRBV7-2 and TRBJ2-7, with TRBD2 matching over 8 bases. V trimming: 1 base; J trimming: 0 bases; junction bases outside the gene matches: 8. Germline assignment: CDR1 SGHTA and CDR2 FQGNSA. This CDR3 contains 17 residues. CDR3 protein: CASSLELAARDSYEQYF. The CDR3 DNA follows: TGTGCCAGCAGCTTAGAACTAGCGGCTCGCGACTCCTACGAGCAGTACTTC.

This rearrangement joins TRBV27 to TRBJ2-5, with TRBD2 identical over 11 bases. There are 16 residues in the CDR3. Germline CDR1 MNHEY, CDR2 SMNVEV (reference sequence). Germline trimming cut 6 bases from V and 0 bases from J; bases unmatched to any gene: 6. The chain's CDR3 is CASRGLAGRHQETQYF. In nucleotides, the CDR3 is TGTGCCAGCAGAGGACTAGCGGGTCGGCACCAAGAGACCCAGTACTTC.

This sequence joins TRBV7-9 and TRBJ2-7, with no clear D. The V end was cut by 2 bases, the J end by 6 bases, with 5 bases between. The CDR3 totals 11 residues. Germline assignment: CDR1 SEHNR and CDR2 FQNEAQ (reference sequence). This CDR3 reads CASSLSREQYF. In nucleotides, the CDR3 is TGTGCCAGCAGCTTATCCCGCGAGCAGTACTTC. The complete variable domain, with remaining parts taken from reference TRBV7-9 and TRBJ2-7, reads DTGVSQNPRHKITKRGQNVTFRCDPISEHNRLYWYRQTLGQGPEFLTYFQNEAQLEKSRLLSDRFSAERPKGSFSTLEIQRTEQGDSAMYLCASSLSREQYFGPGTRLTVT.

This chain connects TRBV14 to TRBJ2-3; the match to TRBD2 covers 8 bases. J gave up 6 bases and V 2 bases, and 7 bases lay outside the gene matches. The V gene's germline CDR1 is SGHDN and CDR2 FVKESK. The CDR3 extends over 15 amino acids. CDR3 sequence: CASSQQAGVWDTQYF. The CDR3 DNA sequence: TGTGCCAGCAGCCAACAAGCGGGAGTATGGGATACGCAGTATTTT.

The chain has TRBV2 and TRBJ1-4; 11 bases line up with TRBD1. This CDR3 has 15 amino acids. Germline V gene lookup returns CDR1 SNHLY and CDR2 FYNNEI. J lost 8 bases, V lost 6 bases, and 8 bases had no gene match. The chain's CDR3 is CASSQGTGGFEKLFF. CDR3 sequence (DNA): TGTGCCAGCAGCCAGGGGACAGGGGGATTCGAAAAACTGTTTTTT. Supplemented by reference TRBV2 and TRBJ1-4, the full variable domain reads EPEVTQTPSHQVTQMGQEVILRCVPISNHLYFYWYRQILGQKVEFLVSFYNNEISEKSEIFDDQFSVERPDGSNFTLKIRSTKLEDSAMYFCASSQGTGGFEKLFFGSGTQLSVL.

The genes are TRBV19 and TRBJ1-1, with D perhaps TRBD1 (6 bases). Germline V gene lookup returns CDR1 LNHDA and CDR2 SQIVND (reference sequence). The CDR3 is made up of 17 amino acids. Trimming removed 3 bases at V and 8 bases at J, with 25 bases between. The CDR3 loop is CASSISGGRGMGREAFF. CDR3 in DNA: TGTGCCAGTAGTATCTCTGGGGGGCGGGGAATGGGGCGAGAAGCTTTCTTT.